This paragraph covers one T cell receptor (beta chain) sequence. The entry originates in a study of blood T cell repertoires in COVID-19. Overall study context: Samples representing acute and convalescent COVID-19 were sourced from the United States, Italy and Spain. Sources were T cells, B-cell-depleted T cells, or PBMCs; the material itself was cDNA or gDNA.

This CDR3 is built from 16 residues. Germline CDR1 and CDR2: LNHDA and SQIVND (reference sequence). V lost 0 bases and J lost 10; bases outside the gene matches: 8. TCRdb's table, derived via immunoSEQ multiplex PCR, lists solely in-frame clones and lacks some. Here the sample spans approximately 80,000 clones, around 88% being singletons. Sequencing was carried out using peripheral blood. The V gene is TRBV19, the J gene TRBJ2-1; 11 nucleotides align to TRBD2. This receptor was identified in an elderly woman with acute or convalescent COVID-19. DNA of the CDR3: TGTGCCAGTAGTATAGAATTGGGGCTAGCGGGAGGAGAGCAGTTCTTC. This translates into CASSIELGLAGGEQFF.